At least ten counts were recorded for the clone carrying this T cell receptor (beta chain). Its antigen is currently unknown. RNA transcripts served as template for amplifying TCR beta CDR3 sequences. The authors performed first-round RT-PCR with HTBI primers and then a second-round multiplex PCR. TCRdb redid the calling of the multiplex PCR reads with MiXCR, one entry per CDR3 protein. The table has over a million distinct CDR3 sequences, roughly two fifths seen once; the top ten hold 8.5% to 14%. This entry is derived from a study of Graves' ophthalmopathy and Graves' hyperthyroidism. There are 14 residues in the CDR3. Trimming took off 1 base at V and 4 bases at J, with 10 bases between the two ends. The germline V gene has CDR1 SGHAT and CDR2 FQNNGV. Study-wide findings and caveats: Appearing in blood as well were most expanded thyroid clonotypes above 0.001 frequency. Between ophthalmopathy and stable hyperthyroidism, a 13-signature model drew a separation with 87.88% sensitivity and approximately 77% specificity.

Material for sequencing was peripheral blood or thyroid tissue (not recorded which). V and J are TRBV11-2 and TRBJ1-2; tentative D call: TRBD1 (5 bases). This TCR was recovered from an adult man with Graves' hyperthyroidism. For the CDR3, the DNA is TGTGCCAGCAGCTTAGGTGACAGTCTCTATGGCTACACCTTC. It specifies CASSLGDSLYGYTF.